The source of this T cell receptor beta chain is a study of regulatory T cells in long-lasting Graves disease. Only a few counts were recorded for this clonotype. Per germline, CDR1 MRHNA and CDR2 SNTAGT. This CDR3 spans 16 amino acids. Deletions cut 9 bases from V and 0 bases from J, with 18 bases between. Sequencing libraries for TCR beta were prepared with iRepertoire HTBI primers and Arm-PCR of CDR3 regions. TCRdb re-called the multiplex PCR reads with MiXCR, one entry per CDR3 protein. The repertoire consists of 500,000 or so distinct CDR3 sequences, with 15% to 20% occurring once and the leading ten covering around 25%. Time point reported: newly diagnosed GD, antithyroid drugs for less than 3 months. Scientists built the TCR library using RNA that was extracted from PBMCs. The sample was also linked to a second study, of T cells in Graves' hyperthyroidism and ophthalmopathy.

Sequencing used peripheral blood mononuclear cells (PBMCs), obtained at new diagnosis, from a patient treated with antithyroid drugs. This receptor was obtained from a woman aged 35 to 60 with Graves disease. The rearrangement uses TRBV6-4 and TRBJ2-4; D not certain. The CDR3 sequence: CARMTITRLAKNIQYF. The CDR3 coding sequence is TGTGCCAGGATGACAATAACCCGGCTAGCCAAAAACATTCAGTACTTC.